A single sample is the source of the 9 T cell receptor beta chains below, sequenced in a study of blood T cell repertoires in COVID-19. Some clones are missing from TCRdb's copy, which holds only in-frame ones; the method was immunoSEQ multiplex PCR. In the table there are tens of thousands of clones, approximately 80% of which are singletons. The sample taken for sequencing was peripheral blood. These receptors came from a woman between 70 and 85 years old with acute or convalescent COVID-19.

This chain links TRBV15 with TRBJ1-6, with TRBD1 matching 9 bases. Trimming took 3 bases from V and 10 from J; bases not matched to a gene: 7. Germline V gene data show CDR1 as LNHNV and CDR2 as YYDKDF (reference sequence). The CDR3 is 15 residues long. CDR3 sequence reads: CATSRDRGLDSPLHF. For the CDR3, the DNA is TGTGCCACCAGCAGGGACAGGGGATTAGACTCACCCCTCCACTTT. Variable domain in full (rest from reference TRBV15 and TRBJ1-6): DAMVIQNPRYQVTQFGKPVTLSCSQTLNHNVMYWYQQKSSQAPKLLFHYYDKDFNNEADTPDNFQSRRPNTSFCFLDIRSPGLGDTAMYLCATSRDRGLDSPLHFGNGTRLTVT.

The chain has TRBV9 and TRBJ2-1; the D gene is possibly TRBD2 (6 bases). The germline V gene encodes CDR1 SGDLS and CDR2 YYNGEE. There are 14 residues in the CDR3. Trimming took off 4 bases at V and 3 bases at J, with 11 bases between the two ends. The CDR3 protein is CASSPGDSYNEQFF. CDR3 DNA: TGTGCCAGCAGCCCGGGAGACAGCTACAATGAGCAGTTCTTC.

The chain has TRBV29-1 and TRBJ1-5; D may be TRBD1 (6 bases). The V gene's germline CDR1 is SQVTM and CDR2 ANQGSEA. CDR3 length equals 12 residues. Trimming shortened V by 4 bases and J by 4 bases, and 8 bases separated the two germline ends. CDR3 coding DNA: TGCAGCGTTGGGCAGGGGAATCAGCCCCAGCATTTT. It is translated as CSVGQGNQPQHF.

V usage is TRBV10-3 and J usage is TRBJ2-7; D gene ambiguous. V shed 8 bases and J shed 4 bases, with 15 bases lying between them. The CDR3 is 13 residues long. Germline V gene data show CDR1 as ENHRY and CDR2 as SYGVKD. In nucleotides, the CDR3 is TGTGCCATCGGTTTGGGCACACGATACGAGCAGTACTTC. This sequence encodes CAIGLGTRYEQYF.

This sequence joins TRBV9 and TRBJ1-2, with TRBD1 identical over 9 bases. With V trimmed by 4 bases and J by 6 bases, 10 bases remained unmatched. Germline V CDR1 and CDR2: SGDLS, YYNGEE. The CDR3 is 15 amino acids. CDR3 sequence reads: CASSTNRGLKDGYTF. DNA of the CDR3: TGTGCCAGCAGCACCAACAGGGGGCTAAAGGATGGCTACACCTTC. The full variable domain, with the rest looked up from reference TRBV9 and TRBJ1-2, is DSGVTQTPKHLITATGQRVTLRCSPRSGDLSVYWYQQSLDQGLQFLIQYYNGEERAKGNILERFSAQQFPDLHSELNLSSLELGDSALYFCASSTNRGLKDGYTFGSGTRLTVV.

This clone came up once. The CDR3 DNA is TGTGCCAGCAGCTTATCTAGCACCGAGCAGTACTTC. Translated, it gives CASSLSSTEQYF. The chain recombines TRBV7-9 with TRBJ2-7, with a possible D match to TRBD2 (5 bases). Trimming pared 2 bases from V and 6 bases from J, leaving 8 bases between. This CDR3 has 12 amino acids. CDR1 and CDR2 from the germline V gene are SEHNR and FQNEAQ (reference sequence).

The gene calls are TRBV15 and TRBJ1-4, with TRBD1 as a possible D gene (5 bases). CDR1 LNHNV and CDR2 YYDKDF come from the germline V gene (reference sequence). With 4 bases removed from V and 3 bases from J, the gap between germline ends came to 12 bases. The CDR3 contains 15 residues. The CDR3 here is CATSKSGHPNEKLFF. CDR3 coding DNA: TGTGCCACCAGCAAGTCCGGACACCCTAATGAAAAACTGTTTTTT.

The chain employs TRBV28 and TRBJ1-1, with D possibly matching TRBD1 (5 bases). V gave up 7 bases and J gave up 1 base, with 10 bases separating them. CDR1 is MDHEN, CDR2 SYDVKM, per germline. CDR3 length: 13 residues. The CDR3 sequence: CASKGQPNTEAFF. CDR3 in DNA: TGTGCCAGCAAGGGGCAGCCGAACACTGAAGCTTTCTTT.

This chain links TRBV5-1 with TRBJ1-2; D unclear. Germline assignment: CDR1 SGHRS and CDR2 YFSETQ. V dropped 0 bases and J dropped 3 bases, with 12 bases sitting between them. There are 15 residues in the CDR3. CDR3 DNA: TGCGCCAGCAGCTTGGGCGAGGCGGAATACTATGGCTACACCTTC. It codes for CASSLGEAEYYGYTF.